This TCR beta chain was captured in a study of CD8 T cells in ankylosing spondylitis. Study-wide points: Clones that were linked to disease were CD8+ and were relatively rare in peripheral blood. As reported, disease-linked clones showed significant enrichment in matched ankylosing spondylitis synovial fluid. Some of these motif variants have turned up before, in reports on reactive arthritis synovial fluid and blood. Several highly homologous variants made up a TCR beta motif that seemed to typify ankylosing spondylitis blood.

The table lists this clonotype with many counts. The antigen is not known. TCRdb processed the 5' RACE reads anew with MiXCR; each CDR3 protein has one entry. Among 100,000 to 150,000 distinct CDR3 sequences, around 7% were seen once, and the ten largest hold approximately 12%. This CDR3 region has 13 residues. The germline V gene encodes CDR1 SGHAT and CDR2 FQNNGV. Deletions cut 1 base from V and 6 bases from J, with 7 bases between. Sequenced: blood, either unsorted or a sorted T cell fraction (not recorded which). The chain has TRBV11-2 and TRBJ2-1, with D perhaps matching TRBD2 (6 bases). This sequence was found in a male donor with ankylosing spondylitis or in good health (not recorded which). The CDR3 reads CASSLVEGNEQFF. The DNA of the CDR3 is TGTGCCAGCAGCTTAGTGGAGGGCAATGAGCAGTTCTTC. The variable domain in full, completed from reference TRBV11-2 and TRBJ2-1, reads EAGVAQSPRYKIIEKRQSVAFWCNPISGHATLYWYQQILGQGPKLLIQFQNNGVVDDSQLPKDRFSAERLKGVDSTLKIQPAKLEDSAVYLCASSLVEGNEQFFGPGTRLTVL.